This T cell receptor (beta chain) is drawn from a study of PD-1 blockade in classical Hodgkin lymphoma. As for this clone: Antigen: not known.

Libraries were prepared by immunoSEQ multiplex PCR; TCRdb keeps only in-frame clonotypes and omits some of them. The table includes approximately 17,000 clones, around 86% detected once. The study's findings and limits: Possible causes of repertoire differences, disease activity or prior therapy, remain undefined. Newly diagnosed and completely responding patients shared comparable baseline diversity.

Following autologous stem cell transplantation, relapse occurred in every patient, and exposure to brentuximab vedotin varied. Germline V gene lookup returns CDR1 MNHNS and CDR2 SASEGT. The CDR3 runs 14 residues. The ends lost 5 bases at V and 3 bases at J; junction bases unmatched: 4. Sequenced here: peripheral blood mononuclear cells (PBMCs), sampled at baseline. V gene TRBV6-1 combines with J gene TRBJ2-7, with 10 bases lining up with TRBD1. This TCR was sampled from a human donor with classical Hodgkin lymphoma. The CDR3 bases are TGTGCCAGCAGTACGACAGGGGGCTTCTACGAGCAGTACTTC. This encodes CASSTTGGFYEQYF.